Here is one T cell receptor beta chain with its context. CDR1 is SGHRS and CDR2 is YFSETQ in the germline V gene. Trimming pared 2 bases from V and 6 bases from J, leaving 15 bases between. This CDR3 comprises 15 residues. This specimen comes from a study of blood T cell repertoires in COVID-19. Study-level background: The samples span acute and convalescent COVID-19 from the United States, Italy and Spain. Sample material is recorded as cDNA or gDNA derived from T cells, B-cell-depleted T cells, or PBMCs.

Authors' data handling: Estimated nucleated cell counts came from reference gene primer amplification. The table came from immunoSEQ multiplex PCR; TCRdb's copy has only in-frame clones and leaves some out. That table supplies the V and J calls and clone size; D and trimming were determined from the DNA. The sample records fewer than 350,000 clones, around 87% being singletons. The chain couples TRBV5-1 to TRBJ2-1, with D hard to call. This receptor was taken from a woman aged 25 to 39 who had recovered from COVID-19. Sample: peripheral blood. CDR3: CASSFASGGGNEQFF. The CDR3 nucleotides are TGCGCCAGCAGCTTTGCGTCCGGCGGCGGCAATGAGCAGTTCTTC.